A single sample gave rise to the 7 T cell receptor beta chains below, sequenced in a study of T cell responses to AZD1222 COVID-19 vaccine. The table came from immunoSEQ multiplex PCR; TCRdb's copy has only in-frame clones and leaves some out. The profile shows about 100,000 clones, 89% of them singletons. Here the sequenced sample was peripheral blood, taken on day 0 of AZD1222 vaccination. The receptors come from an adult in good health.

This chain links TRBV7-8 with TRBJ1-3, with D possibly being TRBD1 (6 bases). The V and J ends lost 4 bases and 0 bases respectively, with 13 bases between them. CDR1 and CDR2 (germline): SGHVS, FQNEAQ. The CDR3 is 16 residues long. CDR3 sequence reads: CASSSPDRSSGNTIYF. The CDR3 DNA is TGTGCCAGCAGCTCACCAGACAGGAGCTCTGGAAACACCATATATTTT.

This chain links TRBV7-9 with TRBJ2-2; no clear D gene. V lost 1 base to trimming and J lost 6 bases, with 3 bases between them. CDR1 and CDR2 from the germline V gene are SEHNR and FQNEAQ (reference sequence). The CDR3 is 12 residues long. CDR3 protein: CASSLVPGELFF. CDR3 DNA sequence: TGTGCCAGCAGCTTAGTCCCCGGGGAGCTGTTTTTT.

The J gene is TRBJ2-2, the V gene TRBV5-4; no definite D call. V was clipped by 1 base and J by 6 bases, with 4 bases between them. CDR1 and CDR2 (germline): SGHNT, YYREEE (reference sequence). This CDR3 has 12 residues. CDR3: CASSLWSGELFF. The CDR3 DNA sequence: TGTGCCAGCAGCTTGTGGTCCGGGGAGCTGTTTTTT.

The J gene is TRBJ2-7, the V gene TRBV6-6, with D unresolved. Trimming pared 4 bases from V and 2 bases from J, leaving 15 bases between. Looked up from germline, CDR1 is MNHNY and CDR2 is SVGAGI (reference sequence). This CDR3 region has 15 residues. CDR3 amino acids: CASSSADDTTYEQYF. CDR3 in DNA: TGTGCCAGCAGTTCCGCAGACGACACAACCTACGAGCAGTACTTC.

V usage is TRBV12-5 and J usage is TRBJ1-1; the D gene is possibly TRBD1 (6 bases). Per germline, CDR1 LGHNT and CDR2 FRNRAP. The V end lost 1 base, the J end lost 5 bases, and 14 bases lay between the germline ends. The CDR3 has 15 residues. CDR3 DNA sequence: TGTGCTAGTGGTTTGGGGTCGGGGGCGAGTACTGAAGCTTTCTTT. Amino acid sequence: CASGLGSGASTEAFF.

The chain recombines TRBV19 with TRBJ1-3, with D uncertain. From germline, CDR1 is LNHDA and CDR2 SQIVND (reference sequence). The CDR3 runs to 16 residues. The V end lost 6 bases, the J end lost 3 bases, and 18 bases lay between the germline ends. CDR3 sequence (DNA): TGTGCCAGTAGCCCCGTGTGGATGGGGAATGGAAACACCATATATTTT. It translates to CASSPVWMGNGNTIYF.

In its sample, this clone was seen once. The V call is TRBV3-1 (or the pseudogene TRBV3-2), the J call TRBJ1-2; D is unresolved. Germline loops: CDR1 LGHDT, CDR2 YNNKEL (reference sequence). The germline V and J ends were trimmed by 2 bases and 10 bases, with 11 bases remaining between them. The CDR3 has 12 residues. CDR3: CASSQSSHPYTF. The CDR3 coding sequence is TGTGCCAGCAGCCAATCGTCCCACCCCTACACCTTC.